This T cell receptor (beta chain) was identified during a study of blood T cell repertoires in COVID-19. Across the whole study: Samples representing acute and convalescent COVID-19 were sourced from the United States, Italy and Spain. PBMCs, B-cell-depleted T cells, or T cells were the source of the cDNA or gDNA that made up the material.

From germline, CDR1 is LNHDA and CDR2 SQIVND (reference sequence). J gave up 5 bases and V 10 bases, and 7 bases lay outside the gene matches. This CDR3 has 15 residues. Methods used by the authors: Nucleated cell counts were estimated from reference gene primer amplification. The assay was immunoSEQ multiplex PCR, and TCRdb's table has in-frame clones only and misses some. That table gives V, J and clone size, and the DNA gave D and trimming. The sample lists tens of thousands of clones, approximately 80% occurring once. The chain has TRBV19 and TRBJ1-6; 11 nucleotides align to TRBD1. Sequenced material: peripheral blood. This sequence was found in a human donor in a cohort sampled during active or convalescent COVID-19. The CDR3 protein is CATAPGQGDNSPLHF. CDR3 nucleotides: TGTGCCACCGCCCCGGGACAGGGGGATAATTCACCCCTCCACTTT.